The 7 T cell receptor beta chains below all came from one sample that was sequenced in a study of read filtering for tumor transcriptome and immune sequencing. This library used roughly 400 ng RNA and molecular barcoded adaptors spanning alpha/delta and beta/gamma chains. TCRdb analysed the reads with MiXCR anew, one entry per CDR3 protein. This table holds around 30,000 distinct CDR3 sequences, about a fifth found once. Sequencing was done on a sample of a population of CD138-negative cells sorted from bone marrow. The receptors stem from a donor aged 40 or older with multiple myeloma.

This clonotype was recorded many times. The chain is built from TRBV6-5 and TRBJ1-5; D possibly corresponds to TRBD1 (6 bases). This CDR3 is built from 15 residues. In germline, CDR1 is MNHEY, CDR2 SVGAGI. Trimming took 2 bases from V and 2 from J, leaving 10 bases between them. The CDR3 bases are TGTGCCAGCAGTTACGGGGCAGGGGGCAATCAGCCCCAGCATTTT. It yields the protein CASSYGAGGNQPQHF.

This clonotype was detected ten times or more. The V call is TRBV12-3 or TRBV12-4, the J call TRBJ2-3; D gene ambiguous. V lost 10 bases to trimming and J lost 5 bases, with 22 bases between them. This CDR3 contains 15 residues. The CDR3 here is CATSSSPRQVDTQYF. In nucleotides, the CDR3 is TGTGCCACTTCCAGCAGCCCTAGACAAGTAGATACGCAGTATTTT.

This clonotype came up many times. This chain links TRBV29-1 with TRBJ2-7, with 10 bases fitting TRBD2. V dropped 5 bases and J dropped 3; count of bases not matched to a gene: 4. The CDR3 is 13 amino acids. Germline assignment: CDR1 SQVTM and CDR2 ANQGSEA. The CDR3 here is CSVRLAGDYEQYF. Written as DNA, the CDR3 is TGCAGCGTTCGTCTAGCGGGGGACTACGAGCAGTACTTC.

This clonotype ranks as medium-sized. CDR3 in amino acids: CASTSLSGRKEQFF. The CDR3 DNA reads as TGTGCCAGCACCTCTTTGTCGGGTCGGAAAGAGCAGTTCTTC. The J gene is TRBJ2-1, the V gene TRBV6-5; D is uncertain. The germline V and J ends were trimmed by 7 bases and 10 bases, with 20 bases remaining between them. Per germline, CDR1 MNHEY and CDR2 SVGAGI. The CDR3 is 14 residues long.

The table lists this clonotype with a count of one. A much more abundant neighbour one base away suggests this may be a read error. V and J are TRBV11-2 and TRBJ2-3; weak D call: TRBD2 (6 bases). Trimming left V 4 bases short and J 7 bases short, with 12 bases between. The CDR3 is 13 residues long. The germline gives CDR1 SGHAT, CDR2 FQNNGV. In nucleotides, the CDR3 is TGTGCCAGCAGCTCAGGCGGAGGGAATACGCAGTATTTT. It yields the protein CASSSGGGNTQYF.

This clonotype has ten or more counts. The rearrangement uses TRBV20-1 and TRBJ2-3; 8 bases line up with TRBD1. Germline lookup yields CDR1 DFQATT and CDR2 SNEGSKA (reference sequence). Germline trimming cut 3 bases from V and 5 bases from J; bases unmatched to any gene: 7. This CDR3 contains 14 residues. The CDR3 DNA follows: TGCAGTGCTAGGTCACAGGGGGTGGGAGATACGCAGTATTTT. Residues: CSARSQGVGDTQYF.

This clonotype was seen many times. The J gene is TRBJ1-4, the V gene TRBV7-6; D might be TRBD1 (6 bases). Trimming took off 3 bases at V and 2 bases at J, with 13 bases between the two ends. Germline CDR1 reads SGHVS; CDR2 reads FNYEAQ. This CDR3 comprises 16 residues. The CDR3 nucleotides read TGTGCCAGCAGCTTCAGGGGAGGGTCGACTAATGAAAAACTGTTTTTT. This translates into CASSFRGGSTNEKLFF.